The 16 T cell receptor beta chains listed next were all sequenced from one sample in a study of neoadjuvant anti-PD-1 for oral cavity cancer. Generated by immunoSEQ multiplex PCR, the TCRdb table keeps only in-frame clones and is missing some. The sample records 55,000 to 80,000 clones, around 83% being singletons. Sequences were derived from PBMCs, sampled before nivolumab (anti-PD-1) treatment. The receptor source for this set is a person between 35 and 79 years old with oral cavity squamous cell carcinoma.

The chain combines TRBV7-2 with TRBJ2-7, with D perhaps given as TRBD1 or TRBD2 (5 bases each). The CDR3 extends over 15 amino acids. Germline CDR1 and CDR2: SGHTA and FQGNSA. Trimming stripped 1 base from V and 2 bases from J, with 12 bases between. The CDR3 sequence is CASSLERGATYEQYF. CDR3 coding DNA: TGTGCCAGCAGCTTAGAGAGAGGGGCTACCTACGAGCAGTACTTC.

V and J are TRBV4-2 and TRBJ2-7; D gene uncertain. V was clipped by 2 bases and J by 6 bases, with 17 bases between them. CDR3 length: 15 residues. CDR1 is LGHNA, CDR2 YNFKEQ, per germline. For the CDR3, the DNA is TGTGCCAGCAGCCAACAGCAGACCTACCCTCGCGAGCAGTACTTC. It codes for CASSQQQTYPREQYF.

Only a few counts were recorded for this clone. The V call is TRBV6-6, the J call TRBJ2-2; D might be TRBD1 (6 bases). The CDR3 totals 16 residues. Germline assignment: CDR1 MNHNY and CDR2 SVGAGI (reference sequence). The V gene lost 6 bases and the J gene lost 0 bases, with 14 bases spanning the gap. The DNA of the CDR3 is TGTGCCAGCAGCCGAGGGGGATTCGCGAACACCGGGGAGCTGTTTTTT. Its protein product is CASSRGGFANTGELFF.

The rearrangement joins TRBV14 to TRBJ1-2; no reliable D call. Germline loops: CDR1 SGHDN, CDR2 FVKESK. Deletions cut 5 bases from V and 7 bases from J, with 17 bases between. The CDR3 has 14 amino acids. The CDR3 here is CASSGPSRWFGYTF. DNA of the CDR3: TGTGCCAGCAGCGGACCGTCTAGGTGGTTTGGCTACACCTTC. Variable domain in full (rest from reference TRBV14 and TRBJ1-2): EAGVTQFPSHSVIEKGQTVTLRCDPISGHDNLYWYRRVMGKEIKFLLHFVKESKQDESGMPNNRFLAERTGGTYSTLKVQPAELEDSGVYFCASSGPSRWFGYTFGSGTRLTVV.

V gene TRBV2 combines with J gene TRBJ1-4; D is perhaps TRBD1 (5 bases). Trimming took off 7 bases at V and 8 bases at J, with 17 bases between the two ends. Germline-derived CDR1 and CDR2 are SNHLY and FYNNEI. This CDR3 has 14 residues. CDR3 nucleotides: TGTGCCAGCACCGCACGGGGGGGTGGGGAAAAACTGTTTTTT. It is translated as CASTARGGGEKLFF.

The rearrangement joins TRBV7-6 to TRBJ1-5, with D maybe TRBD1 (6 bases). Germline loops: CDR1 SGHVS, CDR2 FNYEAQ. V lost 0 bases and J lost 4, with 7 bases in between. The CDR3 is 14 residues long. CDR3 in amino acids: CASSLAGANQPQHF. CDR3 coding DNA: TGTGCCAGCAGCTTAGCGGGGGCAAATCAGCCCCAGCATTTT.

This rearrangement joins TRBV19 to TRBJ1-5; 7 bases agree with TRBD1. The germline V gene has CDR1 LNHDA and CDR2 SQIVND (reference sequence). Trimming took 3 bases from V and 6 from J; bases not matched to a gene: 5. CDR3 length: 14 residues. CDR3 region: CASSMGQLGQPQHF. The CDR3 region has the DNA TGTGCCAGTAGTATGGGACAGTTGGGTCAGCCCCAGCATTTT.

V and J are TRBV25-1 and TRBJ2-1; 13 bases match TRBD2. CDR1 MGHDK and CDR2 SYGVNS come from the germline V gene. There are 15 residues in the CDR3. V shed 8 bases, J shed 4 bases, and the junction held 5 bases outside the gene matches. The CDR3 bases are TGTGCCAGCGGGACTAGCGGGATCCTATACAATGAGCAGTTCTTC. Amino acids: CASGTSGILYNEQFF.

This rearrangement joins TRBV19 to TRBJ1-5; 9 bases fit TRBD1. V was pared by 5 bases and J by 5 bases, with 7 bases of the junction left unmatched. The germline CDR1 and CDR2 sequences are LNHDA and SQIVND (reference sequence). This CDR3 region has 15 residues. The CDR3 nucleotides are TGTGCCAGTAGTGTCAACAGGGGGCGCGATCAGCCCCAGCATTTT. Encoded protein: CASSVNRGRDQPQHF.

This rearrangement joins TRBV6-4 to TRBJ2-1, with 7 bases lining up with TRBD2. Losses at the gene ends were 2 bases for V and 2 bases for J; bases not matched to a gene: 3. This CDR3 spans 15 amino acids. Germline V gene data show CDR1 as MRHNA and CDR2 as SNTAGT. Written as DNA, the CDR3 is TGTGCCAGCAGTGACGGGGGGGAAGCCTACAATGAGCAGTTCTTC. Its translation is CASSDGGEAYNEQFF.

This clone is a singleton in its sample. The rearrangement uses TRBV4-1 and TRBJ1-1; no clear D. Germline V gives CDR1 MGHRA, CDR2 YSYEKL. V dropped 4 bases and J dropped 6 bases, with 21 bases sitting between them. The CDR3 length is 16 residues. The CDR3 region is CASSPLPRRRTPEAFF. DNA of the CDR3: TGCGCCAGCAGCCCCCTCCCCCGGCGGCGAACGCCTGAAGCTTTCTTT.

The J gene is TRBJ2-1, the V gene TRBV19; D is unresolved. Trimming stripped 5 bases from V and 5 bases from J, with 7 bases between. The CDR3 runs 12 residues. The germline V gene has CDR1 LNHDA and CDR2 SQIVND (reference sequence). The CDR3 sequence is CASSRRDNEQFF. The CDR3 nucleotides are TGTGCCAGTAGTCGGAGAGACAATGAGCAGTTCTTC.

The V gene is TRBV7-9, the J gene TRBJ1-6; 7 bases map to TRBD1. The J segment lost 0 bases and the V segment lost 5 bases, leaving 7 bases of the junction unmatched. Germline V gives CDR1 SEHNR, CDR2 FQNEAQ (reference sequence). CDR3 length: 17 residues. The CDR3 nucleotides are TGTGCCAGCAGCCCCAGGGGGGCTTTCTCCTATAATTCACCCCTCCACTTT. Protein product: CASSPRGAFSYNSPLHF.

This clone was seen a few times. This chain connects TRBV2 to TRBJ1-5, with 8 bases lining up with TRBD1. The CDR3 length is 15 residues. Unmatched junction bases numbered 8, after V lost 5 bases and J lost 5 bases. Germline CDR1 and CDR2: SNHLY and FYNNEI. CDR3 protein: CASSKDRVRDQPQHF. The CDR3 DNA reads TGTGCCAGCAGTAAGGACAGGGTGCGGGATCAGCCCCAGCATTTT.

CDR3: CASSSGGGLAKNIQYF. The CDR3 region has the DNA TGTGCCAGCAGCAGCGGGGGGGGTCTAGCCAAAAACATTCAGTACTTC. The genes are TRBV5-4 and TRBJ2-4; 10 nucleotides agree with TRBD2. The CDR3 is 16 amino acids. Losses at the gene ends were 4 bases for V and 0 bases for J; bases not matched to a gene: 4. From germline, CDR1 is SGHNT and CDR2 YYREEE (reference sequence).

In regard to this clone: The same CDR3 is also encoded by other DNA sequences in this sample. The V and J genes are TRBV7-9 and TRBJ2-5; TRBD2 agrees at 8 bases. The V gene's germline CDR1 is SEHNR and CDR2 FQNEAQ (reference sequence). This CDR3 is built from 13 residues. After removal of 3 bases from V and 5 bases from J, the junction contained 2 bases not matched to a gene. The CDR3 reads CASSFSGGETQYF. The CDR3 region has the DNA TGTGCCAGCAGCTTTTCGGGGGGGGAGACCCAGTACTTC.